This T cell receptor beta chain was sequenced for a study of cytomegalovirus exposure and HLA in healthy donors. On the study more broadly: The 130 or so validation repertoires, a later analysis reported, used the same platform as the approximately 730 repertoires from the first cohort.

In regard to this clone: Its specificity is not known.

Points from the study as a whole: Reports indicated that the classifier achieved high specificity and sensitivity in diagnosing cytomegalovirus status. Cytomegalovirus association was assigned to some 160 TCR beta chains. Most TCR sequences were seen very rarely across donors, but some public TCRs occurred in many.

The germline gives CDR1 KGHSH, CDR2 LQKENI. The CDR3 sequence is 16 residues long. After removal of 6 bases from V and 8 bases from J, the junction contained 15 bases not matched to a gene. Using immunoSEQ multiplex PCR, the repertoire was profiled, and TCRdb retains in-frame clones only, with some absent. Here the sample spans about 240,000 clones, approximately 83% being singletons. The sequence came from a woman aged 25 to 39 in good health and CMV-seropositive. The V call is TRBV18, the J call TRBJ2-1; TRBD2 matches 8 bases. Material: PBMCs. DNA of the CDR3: TGTGCCAGCTCGCAAACAGGGAGCGGGAGTAGAGATGAGCAGTTCTTC. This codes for CASSQTGSGSRDEQFF.